Listed here are 17 T cell receptor beta chains from one sample, sequenced in a study of T-cell reconstitution after alpha-beta-depleted transplantation in children. Unique molecular identifiers were incorporated during preparation of the TCRbeta library. TCRdb re-called the PCR reads through MiXCR, storing one row per CDR3 protein. The table has a few hundred thousand distinct CDR3 sequences, about a quarter seen once; the top ten hold around a third. Sequencing used PBMCs, obtained before TCRalphabeta/CD19-depleted stem cell transplant. The receptors shown here come from a boy under two years old with Wiskott-Aldrich syndrome, due to receive a stem cell transplant.

This clonotype is a singleton in its sample. CDR3 residues: CASTPLAGNTQYF. The CDR3 nucleotides read TGTGCCAGCACCCCCCTAGCTGGGAATACGCAGTATTTT. The gene calls are TRBV12-3 or TRBV12-4 and TRBJ2-3; D perhaps matches TRBD2 (5 bases). CDR3 length equals 13 residues. The V and J ends lost 7 bases and 7 bases respectively, with 15 bases between them.

This chain's CDR3 is CASSLRTEKETQYF. The CDR3 DNA is TGCGCCAGCAGCTTGAGGACAGAAAAAGAGACCCAGTACTTC. The chain couples TRBV5-1 to TRBJ2-5; weak D call: TRBD1 (6 bases). CDR1 and CDR2 from the germline V gene are SGHRS and YFSETQ. This CDR3 contains 14 residues. The germline V and J ends were trimmed by 1 base and 3 bases, with 10 bases remaining between them.

V usage is TRBV19 and J usage is TRBJ1-4, with D maybe TRBD1 (6 bases). Germline V gene sequence: CDR1 LNHDA, CDR2 SQIVND (reference sequence). V shed 7 bases and J shed 4 bases, with 10 bases lying between them. The CDR3 totals 13 residues. In DNA, the CDR3 is TGTGCCAGTAACAGGGTCTTTAATGAAAAACTGTTTTTT. It codes for CASNRVFNEKLFF.

V and J are TRBV28 and TRBJ1-4; 7 nucleotides agree with TRBD1. Trimming at V came to 4 bases and at J to 6 bases, leaving 8 bases not matched to a gene. The V gene's germline CDR1 is MDHEN and CDR2 SYDVKM. The CDR3 consists of 15 residues. The CDR3 DNA sequence: TGTGCCAGCAGTTCTGTGACAGGGTTATATGAAAAACTGTTTTTT. Translating it yields CASSSVTGLYEKLFF. Looking up the rest from reference TRBV28 and TRBJ1-4 gives the full variable domain: DVKVTQSSRYLVKRTGEKVFLECVQDMDHENMFWYRQDPGLGLRLIYFSYDVKMKEKGDIPEGYSVSREKKERFSLILESASTNQTSMYLCASSSVTGLYEKLFFGSGTQLSVL.

This clonotype was seen ten or more times. This rearrangement joins TRBV20-1 to TRBJ2-1; TRBD2 is a possible D gene (6 bases). Germline values: CDR1 DFQATT, CDR2 SNEGSKA (reference sequence). The CDR3 is made up of 15 amino acids. Trimming left V 3 bases short and J 4 bases short, with 16 bases between. Here the CDR3 reads CSASGTGAGYNEQFF. The CDR3 DNA reads TGCAGTGCTAGCGGGACGGGAGCCGGATACAATGAGCAGTTCTTC.

The chain joins TRBV7-9 to TRBJ2-2, with a weak D call TRBD1 (5 bases). Germline V lookup: CDR1 SEHNR, CDR2 FQNEAQ (reference sequence). The CDR3 totals 14 residues. V was cut by 2 bases and J by 5 bases, with 9 bases left in between. CDR3 bases: TGTGCCAGCAGCTTACAGGGCTTAACCGGGGAGCTGTTTTTT. This gives the protein CASSLQGLTGELFF.

The genes are TRBV20-1 and TRBJ2-1, with D perhaps given as TRBD1 or TRBD2 (6 bases each). The CDR3 is made up of 14 amino acids. With 2 bases removed from V and 2 bases from J, the gap between germline ends came to 10 bases. The germline CDR1 and CDR2 sequences are DFQATT and SNEGSKA (reference sequence). CDR3 protein: CSARSGATYNEQFF. DNA of the CDR3: TGCAGTGCTAGATCGGGGGCCACCTACAATGAGCAGTTCTTC.

This clonotype was counted a few times. This CDR3 reads CASSLIGSGPKYNEQFF. The CDR3 nucleotides are TGTGCCAGCAGCTTAATAGGGAGCGGCCCTAAATACAATGAGCAGTTCTTC. V is TRBV7-3 and J is TRBJ2-1; TRBD2 is a possible D gene (5 bases). Trimming took off 1 base at V and 4 bases at J, with 17 bases between the two ends. The length of the CDR3 is 17 residues. Germline assignment: CDR1 SGHTA and CDR2 FQGTGA.

This clonotype showed up many times. This chain uses TRBV20-1 with TRBJ2-1; D unresolved. Trimming pared 3 bases from V and 7 bases from J, leaving 4 bases between. The CDR3 covers 10 residues. Germline V gene data show CDR1 as DFQATT and CDR2 as SNEGSKA (reference sequence). The CDR3 coding sequence is TGCAGTGCTAGTTTGAATGAGCAGTTCTTC. Translated: CSASLNEQFF.

The chain recombines TRBV10-3 with TRBJ2-1, with TRBD2 matching over 10 bases. Germline CDR1 and CDR2: ENHRY and SYGVKD. This CDR3 comprises 18 residues. V dropped 0 bases and J dropped 5; count of bases not matched to a gene: 10. CDR3 sequence reads: CAISESPSSGRANNEQFF. The CDR3 DNA reads TGTGCCATCAGTGAGTCGCCTTCAAGCGGGAGGGCCAACAATGAGCAGTTCTTC.

The V and J genes are TRBV11-1 and TRBJ2-1; 10 bases agree with TRBD2. The J segment lost 6 bases and the V segment lost 4 bases, leaving 6 bases of the junction unmatched. The CDR3 contains 15 residues. Germline V CDR1 and CDR2: SGHAT, FQDESV (reference sequence). The CDR3 here is CASSWTSGGPNEQFF. Written as DNA, the CDR3 is TGTGCCAGCAGCTGGACTAGCGGAGGACCCAATGAGCAGTTCTTC. The entire variable domain, with the rest obtained from reference TRBV11-1 and TRBJ2-1, is as follows: EAEVAQSPRYKITEKSQAVAFWCDPISGHATLYWYRQILGQGPELLVQFQDESVVDDSQLPKDRFSAERLKGVDSTLKIQPAELGDSAMYLCASSWTSGGPNEQFFGPGTRLTVL.

The chain employs TRBV10-3 and TRBJ2-7; a weak D match, TRBD2 (7 bases). Looked up from germline, CDR1 is ENHRY and CDR2 is SYGVKD. V was trimmed by 5 bases and J by 3 bases, leaving 14 bases between them. The CDR3 runs to 14 residues. The CDR3 DNA reads TGTGCCATCAGTTCCCCAGGGGAGGGCTACGAGCAGTACTTC. Protein product: CAISSPGEGYEQYF.

This clonotype was seen more than once but under ten times. The V and J genes are TRBV7-2 and TRBJ2-7, with D perhaps TRBD2 (5 bases). Trimming took 1 base from V and 3 from J, leaving 10 bases between them. The CDR3 totals 14 residues. Germline V gene data show CDR1 as SGHTA and CDR2 as FQGNSA. In DNA form, the CDR3 reads TGTGCCAGCAGCTTAGGACTAAAGTACTACGAGCAGTACTTC. It encodes CASSLGLKYYEQYF.

The table lists this clonotype with a few counts. The chain has TRBV6-1 and TRBJ2-2; D unclear. The CDR3 is 14 residues long. Looked up from germline, CDR1 is MNHNS and CDR2 is SASEGT. V was clipped by 3 bases and J by 4 bases, with 9 bases between them. The CDR3: CASSERRGTGELFF. The CDR3 region has the DNA TGTGCCAGCAGTGAGAGGAGAGGCACCGGGGAGCTGTTTTTT.

This clonotype occurred a few times. This rearrangement joins TRBV12-3 or TRBV12-4 to TRBJ1-1; D remains unclear. Trimming removed 4 bases at V and 6 bases at J, with 15 bases between. The CDR3 contains 14 residues. The DNA for the CDR3 is TGTGCCAGCAGTTCGATGACACGGGTGGCTGAAGCTTTCTTT. Protein sequence: CASSSMTRVAEAFF.

This clonotype was detected a few times. V and J are TRBV20-1 and TRBJ1-6, with a tentative D call TRBD1 (5 bases). This CDR3 comprises 16 residues. Germline lookup yields CDR1 DFQATT and CDR2 SNEGSKA (reference sequence). Trimming took off 7 bases at V and 7 bases at J, with 23 bases between the two ends. CDR3 loop: CSVPTGLRYNNSPLHF. In DNA form, the CDR3 reads TGCAGTGTACCAACAGGCCTGCGATATAACAATTCACCCCTCCACTTT.

The V and J genes are TRBV29-1 and TRBJ1-1; D remains unclear. Trimming took 4 bases from V and 3 from J, leaving 21 bases between them. The CDR3 extends over 16 amino acids. CDR1 and CDR2 from the germline V gene are SQVTM and ANQGSEA. The CDR3 reads CSVVRFQRGLDTEAFF. In DNA form, the CDR3 reads TGCAGCGTTGTTCGGTTTCAGAGAGGGTTGGACACTGAAGCTTTCTTT.